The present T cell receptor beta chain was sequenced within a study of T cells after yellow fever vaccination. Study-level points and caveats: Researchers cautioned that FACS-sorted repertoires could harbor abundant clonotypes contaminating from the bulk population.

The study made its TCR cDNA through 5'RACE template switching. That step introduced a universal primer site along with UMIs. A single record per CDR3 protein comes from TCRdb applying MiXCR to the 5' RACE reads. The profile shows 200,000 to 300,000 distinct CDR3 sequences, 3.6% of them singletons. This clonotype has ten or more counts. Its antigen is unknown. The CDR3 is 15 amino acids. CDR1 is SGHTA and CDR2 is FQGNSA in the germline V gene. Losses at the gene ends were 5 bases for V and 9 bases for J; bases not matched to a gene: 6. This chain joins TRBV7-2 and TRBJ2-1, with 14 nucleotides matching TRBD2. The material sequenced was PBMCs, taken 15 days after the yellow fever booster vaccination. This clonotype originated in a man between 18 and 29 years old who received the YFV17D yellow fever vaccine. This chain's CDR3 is CASSQTSGGAGEQFF. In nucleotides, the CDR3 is TGTGCCAGCAGCCAGACTAGCGGGGGGGCCGGTGAGCAGTTCTTC.